There are many counts of the clone carrying this TCR beta chain. What it recognizes is unknown. These data belong to a study of Graves' ophthalmopathy and Graves' hyperthyroidism. The study's findings and limits: A classifier, a 13-signature model, separated ophthalmopathy from stable hyperthyroidism with more than 85% sensitivity and roughly 80% specificity. The blood repertoire also included most expanded thyroid clonotypes above 0.001 frequency.

Among the hyperthyroidism patients, all were newly diagnosed, aged 18 to 65, with under 2 months' duration. Amplifying from RNA transcripts, the study obtained TCR beta CDR3 regions. HTBI primers primed a first-round RT-PCR, and a second-round multiplex PCR followed. TCRdb passed the multiplex PCR reads through MiXCR, listing each CDR3 protein once. The data show some 380,000 distinct CDR3 sequences, 15% seen once. What was sequenced was peripheral blood. The TCR originated in a young woman with stable Graves' hyperthyroidism.

CDR3 sequence (DNA): TGTGCCAGCAGAATCTCGACAGGGGGGAATCAGCCCCAGCATTTT. Its translation: CASRISTGGNQPQHF. The chain combines TRBV12-3 or TRBV12-4 with TRBJ1-5, with TRBD1 matching 9 bases. With 6 bases clipped from V and 4 bases from J, the junction kept 7 bases outside the gene matches. The CDR3 sequence is 15 residues long.